This T cell receptor (beta chain) was sequenced during a study of a mutant IDH1 vaccine in newly diagnosed glioma. On the study more broadly: Onset of vaccination occurred 4-6 weeks following radiotherapy alone, or with temozolomide cycles.

V gave up 2 bases and J gave up 0 bases, with 13 bases separating them. The germline V gene encodes CDR1 MNHNS and CDR2 SASEGT. The CDR3 runs 16 residues. As for this clone: Antigen unknown.

Time point given: week 11, during vaccination. Alongside topical imiquimod, each dose of vaccine comprised 300 ug of mutant IDH1 20-mer peptide. Donors harbored newly found WHO grade 3 or 4 IDH1-mutant, ATRX-lost astrocytomas. The method was immunoSEQ multiplex PCR; TCRdb's version includes in-frame clones alone and lacks a portion of them. The table has around 62,000 clones, approximately 91% seen once; the top ten hold roughly 1.9%. The sequence derives from a man aged 35 to 55 with glioma. The starting material was PBMCs, obtained from a glioma patient whose treatment included an IDH1 peptide vaccine. The chain has TRBV6-1 and TRBJ1-2, with unresolved D. The CDR3 nucleotides are TGTGCCAGCAGTGAACTTCAGGATCCGTCTAACTATGGCTACACCTTC. It yields the protein CASSELQDPSNYGYTF.